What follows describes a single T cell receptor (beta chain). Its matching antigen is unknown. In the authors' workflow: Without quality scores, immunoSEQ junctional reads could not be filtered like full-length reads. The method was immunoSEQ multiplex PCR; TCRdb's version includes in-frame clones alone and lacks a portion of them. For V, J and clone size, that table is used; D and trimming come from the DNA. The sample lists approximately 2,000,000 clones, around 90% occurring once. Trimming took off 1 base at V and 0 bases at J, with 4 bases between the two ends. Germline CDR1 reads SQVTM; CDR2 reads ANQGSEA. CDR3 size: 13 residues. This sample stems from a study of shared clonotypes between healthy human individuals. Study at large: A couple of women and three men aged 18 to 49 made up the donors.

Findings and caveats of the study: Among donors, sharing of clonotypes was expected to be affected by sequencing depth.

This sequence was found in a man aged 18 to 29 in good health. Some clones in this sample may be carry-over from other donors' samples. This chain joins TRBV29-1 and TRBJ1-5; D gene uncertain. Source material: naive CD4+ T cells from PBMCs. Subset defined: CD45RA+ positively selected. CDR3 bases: TGCAGCGTTGAAGTTTATAGCAATCAGCCCCAGCATTTT. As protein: CSVEVYSNQPQHF.